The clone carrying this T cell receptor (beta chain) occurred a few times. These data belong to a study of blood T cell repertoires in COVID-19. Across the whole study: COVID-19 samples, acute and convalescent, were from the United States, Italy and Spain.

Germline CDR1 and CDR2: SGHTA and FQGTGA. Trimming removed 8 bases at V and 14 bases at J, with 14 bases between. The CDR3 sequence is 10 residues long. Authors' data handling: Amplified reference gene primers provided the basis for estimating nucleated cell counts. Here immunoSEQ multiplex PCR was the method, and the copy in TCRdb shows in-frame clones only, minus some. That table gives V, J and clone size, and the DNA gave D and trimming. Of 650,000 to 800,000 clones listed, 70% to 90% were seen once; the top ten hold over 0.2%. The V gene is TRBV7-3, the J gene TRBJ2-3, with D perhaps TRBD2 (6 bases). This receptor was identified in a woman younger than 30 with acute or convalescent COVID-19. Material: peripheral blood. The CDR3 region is CASGGGSLYF. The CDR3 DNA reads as TGTGCCAGCGGCGGAGGGTCGCTGTATTTT.